These T cell receptor beta chains were read from a single sample in a study of cytomegalovirus exposure and HLA in healthy donors. Measured with immunoSEQ multiplex PCR; TCRdb has only the in-frame clones, and not every one. Of about 130,000 clones in the sample, nearly 85% were seen once. Sequenced input: PBMCs. These receptors originate from a boy aged 10-17 years in good health and CMV-seronegative. Both conserved end residues are trimmed from each CDR3. The order of the fields is V gene, J gene, CDR3 protein.

TRBV10-3	TRBJ1-2	ATLTDSNYGYT
TRBV19	TRBJ1-5	ASTSGSPIYQPQH
TRBV7-2	TRBJ2-7	ASSLAGGTVSYEQY
TRBV27	TRBJ2-1	ASSLGGSSYNEQF
TRBV5-1	TRBJ2-7	ASSLVSSGTHEQY
TRBV11-3	TRBJ1-2	ASSTDSYGYT
TRBV7-6	TRBJ1-1	ASSLSQGASAEAF
TRBV5-4	TRBJ2-3	ASSLGAGGGTDTQY
TRBV2	TRBJ1-2	ASSKRGTYGYT
TRBV20-1	TRBJ2-5	SVRGGETQY
TRBV28	TRBJ2-2	ASSFGRQTNTGELF
TRBV7-8	TRBJ1-2	ASSFGGNYGYT
TRBV4-1	TRBJ2-3	ASSQAGAGTDTQY
TRBV10-3	TRBJ1-5	AISERDISNQPQH
TRBV13	TRBJ2-1	ASSLLAGGEYNEQF
TRBV13	TRBJ2-3	ASSPPNTDTQY